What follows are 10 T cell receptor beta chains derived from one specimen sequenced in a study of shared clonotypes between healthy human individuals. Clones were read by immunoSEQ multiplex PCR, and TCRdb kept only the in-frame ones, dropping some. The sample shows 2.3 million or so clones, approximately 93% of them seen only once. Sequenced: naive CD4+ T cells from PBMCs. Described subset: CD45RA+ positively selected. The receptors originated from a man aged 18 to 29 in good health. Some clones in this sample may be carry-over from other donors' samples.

Here the CDR3 reads CASSLAVGAGAEQFF. The CDR3 nucleotides read TGTGCCAGCAGCTTAGCGGTAGGGGCCGGGGCGGAGCAGTTCTTC. The chain couples TRBV11-3 to TRBJ2-1; the D call may be TRBD1 or TRBD2 (5 bases each). The CDR3 runs to 15 residues. Germline V gene lookup returns CDR1 SGHNT and CDR2 YENEEA. The V gene lost 1 base and the J gene lost 10 bases, with 17 bases spanning the gap.

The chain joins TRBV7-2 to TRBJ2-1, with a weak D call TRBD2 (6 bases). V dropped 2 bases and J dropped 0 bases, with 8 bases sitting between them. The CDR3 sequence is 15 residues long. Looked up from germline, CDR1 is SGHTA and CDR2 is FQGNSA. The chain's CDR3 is CASSLIGSSYNEQFF. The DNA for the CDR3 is TGTGCCAGCAGCTTAATCGGGAGCTCCTACAATGAGCAGTTCTTC.

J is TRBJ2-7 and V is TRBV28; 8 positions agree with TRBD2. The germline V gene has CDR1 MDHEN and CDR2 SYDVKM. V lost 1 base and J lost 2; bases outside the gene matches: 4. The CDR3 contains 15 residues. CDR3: CASSLSGLGAYEQYF. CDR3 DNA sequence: TGTGCCAGCAGTTTATCGGGACTAGGGGCCTACGAGCAGTACTTC.

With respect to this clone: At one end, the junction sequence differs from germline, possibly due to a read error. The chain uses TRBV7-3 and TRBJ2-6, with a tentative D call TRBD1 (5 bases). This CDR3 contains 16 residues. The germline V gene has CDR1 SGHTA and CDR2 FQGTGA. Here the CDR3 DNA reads TGTGCCAGCAGCATAACAGGTGCCTCTGGGGCCAACGTCCTGACTTTC. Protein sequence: CASSITGASGANVLTF.

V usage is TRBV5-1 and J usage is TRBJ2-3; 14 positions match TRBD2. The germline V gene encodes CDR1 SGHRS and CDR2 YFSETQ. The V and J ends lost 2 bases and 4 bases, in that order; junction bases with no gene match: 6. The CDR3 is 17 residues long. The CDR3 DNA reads TGCGCCAGCAGCTTTTGGGGGACTAGCGGGAGCGCAGATACGCAGTATTTT. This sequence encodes CASSFWGTSGSADTQYF. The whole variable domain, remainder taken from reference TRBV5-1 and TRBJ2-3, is KAGVTQTPRYLIKTRGQQVTLSCSPISGHRSVSWYQQTPGQGLQFLFEYFSETQRNKGNFPGRFSGRQFSNSRSEMNVSTLELGDSALYLCASSFWGTSGSADTQYFGPGTRLTVL.

The CDR3 reads CASSAKGSGANVLTF. CDR3 bases: TGTGCCAGCAGTGCTAAGGGGTCCGGGGCCAACGTCCTGACTTTC. The chain has TRBV2 and TRBJ2-6; maybe TRBD1 (5 bases). CDR1 SNHLY and CDR2 FYNNEI come from the germline V gene. Trimming removed 4 bases at V and 4 bases at J, with 11 bases between. This CDR3 comprises 15 residues.

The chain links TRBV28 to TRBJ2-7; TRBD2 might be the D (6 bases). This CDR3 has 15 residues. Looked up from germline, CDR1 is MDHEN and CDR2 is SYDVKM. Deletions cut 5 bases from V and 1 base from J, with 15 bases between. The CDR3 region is CASSIGGGSSYEQYF. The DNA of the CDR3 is TGTGCCAGCAGTATCGGCGGAGGGAGTTCCTACGAGCAGTACTTC.

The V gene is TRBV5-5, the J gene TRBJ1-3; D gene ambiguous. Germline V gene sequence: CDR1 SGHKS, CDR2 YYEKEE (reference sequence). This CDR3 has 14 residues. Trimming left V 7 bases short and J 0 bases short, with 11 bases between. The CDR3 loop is CASGTVYSGNTIYF. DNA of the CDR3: TGTGCCAGCGGAACAGTTTACTCTGGAAACACCATATATTTT.

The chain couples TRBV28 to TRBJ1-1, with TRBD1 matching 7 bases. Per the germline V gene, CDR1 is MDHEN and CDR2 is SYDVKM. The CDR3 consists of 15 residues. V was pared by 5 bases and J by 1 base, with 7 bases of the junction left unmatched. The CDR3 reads CASSDRAGGNTEAFF. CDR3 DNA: TGTGCCAGCAGTGACAGGGCGGGAGGGAACACTGAAGCTTTCTTT.

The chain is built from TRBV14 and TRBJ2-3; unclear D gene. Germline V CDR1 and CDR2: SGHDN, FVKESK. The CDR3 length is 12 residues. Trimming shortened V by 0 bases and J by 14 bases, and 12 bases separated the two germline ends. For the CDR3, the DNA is TGTGCCAGCAGCCAAGACGACACTCCCCGGTATTTT. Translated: CASSQDDTPRYF.